This T cell receptor beta chain was profiled in a study of T cells in Graves' hyperthyroidism and ophthalmopathy. Graves' hyperthyroidism was deemed stable given no ophthalmopathy progression within 18 months. Orbital computed tomography and thyroid ultrasound, together with serum TRAb and thyroxine and clinical symptoms, were used for diagnoses. The V and J ends lost 5 bases and 1 base respectively, with 12 bases between them. The germline V gene encodes CDR1 SGHTA and CDR2 FQGNSA. This CDR3 region has 15 residues. Researchers took RNA transcripts and amplified the TCR beta CDR3 regions from them. Primed by the HTBI set, a first-round RT-PCR was run on the TCR CDR3. TCRdb used MiXCR to reprocess the multiplex PCR reads, holding one entry per CDR3 protein. The sample carries some 760,000 distinct CDR3 sequences, 14% recorded once.

This chain links TRBV7-2 with TRBJ2-1, with D unresolved. The clonotype comes from a woman aged 18-30 years with Graves' hyperthyroidism. Sequenced sample: blood. CDR3 sequence: CASSRRVRSYNEQFF. DNA for the CDR3: TGTGCCAGCAGCCGTCGGGTCCGGTCCTACAATGAGCAGTTCTTC.